The TCR beta chain under discussion was sequenced for a study of blood T cell repertoires in COVID-19. Germline V gives CDR1 WNHNN, CDR2 SYGVQD (reference sequence). Trimming at V came to 9 bases and at J to 6 bases, leaving 13 bases not matched to a gene. The CDR3 is made up of 16 amino acids. Data came from immunoSEQ multiplex PCR; TCRdb stores just in-frame clones and leaves some out. In the table there are under 250,000 clones, about 91% of which are singletons. This receptor was identified in a middle-aged woman with acute or convalescent COVID-19. Source material: peripheral blood. J is TRBJ2-2 and V is TRBV10-1; 10 nucleotides match TRBD2. CDR3 protein: CARPRDSGGKAGELFF. As DNA, the CDR3 is TGCGCCAGACCCCGGGATAGCGGGGGGAAGGCCGGGGAGCTGTTTTTT.